These T cell receptor beta chains were read from a single sample in a study of tumor-infiltrating lymphocytes in primary liver carcinoma. TCRdb ran MiXCR on the multiplex PCR reads and lists one entry per CDR3 protein. This table has around 120,000 distinct CDR3 sequences, approximately 71% appearing once. The sample taken for sequencing was tumor-adjacent normal liver tissue. These receptor sequences come from a woman aged 55 to 70 with primary liver carcinoma and hepatitis B virus infection. The CDR3 runs from the conserved cysteine through the conserved F or W. A D gene is named only where the DNA matches it firmly. Only part of the rows carry a size: once, few, many, or a class if the clone is expanded.

>TRBD1|TRBJ2-3|TRBV5-1|-
CANSWTGLDDTQYF
TGCGCTAACAGCTGGACAGGGCTTGACGATACGCAGTATTTT
>TRBD1|TRBJ1-2|TRBV28|few
CASTFPVGTGNYGYTF
TGTGCCAGCACTTTTCCGGTTGGGACAGGGAACTATGGCTACACCTTC
>-|TRBJ1-5|TRBV6-1|-
CASSQGGAQPQHF
TGTGCCAGCAGTCAAGGCGGGGCTCAGCCCCAGCATTTT
>-|TRBJ2-1|TRBV7-9|-
CASSLVGNEQFF
TGTGCCAGCAGCTTAGTAGGCAATGAGCAGTTCTTC
>TRBD2|TRBJ2-7|TRBV10-3|-
CVIQPTSGSEAEQYF
TGTGTCATCCAACCCACTAGCGGGAGTGAGGCTGAGCAGTACTTC
>TRBD2|TRBJ2-7|TRBV29-1|-
CSVALGTSSHEQYF
TGCAGCGTCGCCCTTGGGACTAGCAGCCACGAGCAGTACTTC
>-|TRBJ1-4|TRBV28|-
CASKKGERLFF
TGTGCCAGCAAGAAAGGAGAGAGACTGTTTTTT
>-|TRBJ2-7|TRBV11-2|once
CASSFQSGGEQYF
TGTGCCAGCAGCTTTCAGTCCGGGGGAGAGCAGTACTTC
>-|TRBJ2-1|TRBV12-3/TRBV12-4|-
CVSSIGVNEHFF
TGTGTAAGCAGTATAGGGGTCAATGAGCACTTCTTC
>TRBD2|TRBJ2-7|TRBV11-2|-
CVSSYGGRTSGSEWYF
TGTGTCAGCAGCTACGGCGGGAGGACCTCGGGAAGCGAGTGGTACTTC
>-|TRBJ2-1|TRBV12-3/TRBV12-4|-
CASNPGGTAYNEHFF
TGTGCCAGCAATCCTGGAGGGACAGCTTACAATGAGCACTTCTTC